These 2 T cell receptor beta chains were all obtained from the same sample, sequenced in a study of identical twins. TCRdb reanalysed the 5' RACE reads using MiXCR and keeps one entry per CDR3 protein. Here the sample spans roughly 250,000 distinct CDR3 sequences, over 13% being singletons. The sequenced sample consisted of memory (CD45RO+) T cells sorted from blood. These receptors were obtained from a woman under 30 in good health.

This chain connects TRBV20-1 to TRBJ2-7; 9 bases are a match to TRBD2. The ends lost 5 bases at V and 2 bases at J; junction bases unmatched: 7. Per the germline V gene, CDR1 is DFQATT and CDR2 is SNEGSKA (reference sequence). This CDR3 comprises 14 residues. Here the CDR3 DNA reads TGCAGTGCTGACATAGCGGGGGCGACCTACGAGCAGTACTTC. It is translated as CSADIAGATYEQYF.

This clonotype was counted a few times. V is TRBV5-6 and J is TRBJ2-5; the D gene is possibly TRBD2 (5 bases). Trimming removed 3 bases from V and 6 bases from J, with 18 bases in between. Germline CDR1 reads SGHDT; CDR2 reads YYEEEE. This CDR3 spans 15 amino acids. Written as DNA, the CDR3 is TGTGCCAGCAGCTCGAAGGTGGGGTCGGGGAAGACCCAGTACTTC. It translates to CASSSKVGSGKTQYF.